This T cell receptor (beta chain) was identified during a study of T cell repertoires in cytomegalovirus infection. Study-wide results and limits: The cumulative frequency of public TCR beta families identified carriers of CMV plus the relevant HLA. The ex vivo response was dominated by HLA-C-restricted CMV-specific TCR beta clonotypes.

MiXCR, applied by TCRdb to the reads, yields one record per CDR3 protein. Found here are about 740,000 distinct CDR3 sequences, 35% of them singletons; the top ten hold more than 2.5%. The CDR3 sequence is 14 residues long. V was pared by 0 bases and J by 2 bases, with 1 base of the junction left unmatched. CDR1 and CDR2 from the germline V gene are DFQATT and SNEGSKA (reference sequence). Details on this clonotype: Its antigen remains unknown.

The genes are TRBV20-1 and TRBJ1-3; 7 nucleotides line up with TRBD1. Sample: PBMCs. This TCR came from a human donor in good health (CMV status not recorded). Some clones in this sample may be carry-over from other donors' samples. This CDR3 is CSAREGTAGNTIYF. CDR3 nucleotide sequence: TGCAGTGCTAGAGAAGGGACAGCTGGAAACACCATATATTTT.